This entry features one T cell receptor beta chain sequence. The CDR3 extends over 14 amino acids. Germline V CDR1 and CDR2: KGHSH, LQKENI. Trimming removed 2 bases from V and 13 bases from J; junction bases left unmatched: 13. This sample is part of a study of technical replicates of blood from a few donors. Using immunoSEQ multiplex PCR, the repertoire was profiled, and TCRdb retains in-frame clones only, with some absent. The table has approximately 73,000 clones, approximately 91% seen once. This chain links TRBV18 with TRBJ1-2; TRBD1 matches 7 bases. Sequenced sample: T cells isolated from PBMCs. The source of this sequence is a human donor in good health. CDR3 in DNA: TGTGCCAGCTCACCATCCGGGACAGAAAACGGAGGCACCTTC. Its translation is CASSPSGTENGGTF.